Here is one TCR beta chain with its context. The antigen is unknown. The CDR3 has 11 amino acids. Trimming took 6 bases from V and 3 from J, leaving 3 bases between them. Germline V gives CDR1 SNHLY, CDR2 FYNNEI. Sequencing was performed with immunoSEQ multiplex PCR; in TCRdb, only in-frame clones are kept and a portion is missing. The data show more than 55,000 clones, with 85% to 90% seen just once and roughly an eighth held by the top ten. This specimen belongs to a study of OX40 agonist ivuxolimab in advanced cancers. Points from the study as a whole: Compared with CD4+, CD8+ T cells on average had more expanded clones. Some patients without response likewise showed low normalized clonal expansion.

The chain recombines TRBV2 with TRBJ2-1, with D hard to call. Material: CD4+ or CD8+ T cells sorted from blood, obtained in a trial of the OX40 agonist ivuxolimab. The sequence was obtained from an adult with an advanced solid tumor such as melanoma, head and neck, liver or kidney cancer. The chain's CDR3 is CASRFYNEQFF. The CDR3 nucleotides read TGTGCCAGCAGGTTCTACAATGAGCAGTTCTTC.